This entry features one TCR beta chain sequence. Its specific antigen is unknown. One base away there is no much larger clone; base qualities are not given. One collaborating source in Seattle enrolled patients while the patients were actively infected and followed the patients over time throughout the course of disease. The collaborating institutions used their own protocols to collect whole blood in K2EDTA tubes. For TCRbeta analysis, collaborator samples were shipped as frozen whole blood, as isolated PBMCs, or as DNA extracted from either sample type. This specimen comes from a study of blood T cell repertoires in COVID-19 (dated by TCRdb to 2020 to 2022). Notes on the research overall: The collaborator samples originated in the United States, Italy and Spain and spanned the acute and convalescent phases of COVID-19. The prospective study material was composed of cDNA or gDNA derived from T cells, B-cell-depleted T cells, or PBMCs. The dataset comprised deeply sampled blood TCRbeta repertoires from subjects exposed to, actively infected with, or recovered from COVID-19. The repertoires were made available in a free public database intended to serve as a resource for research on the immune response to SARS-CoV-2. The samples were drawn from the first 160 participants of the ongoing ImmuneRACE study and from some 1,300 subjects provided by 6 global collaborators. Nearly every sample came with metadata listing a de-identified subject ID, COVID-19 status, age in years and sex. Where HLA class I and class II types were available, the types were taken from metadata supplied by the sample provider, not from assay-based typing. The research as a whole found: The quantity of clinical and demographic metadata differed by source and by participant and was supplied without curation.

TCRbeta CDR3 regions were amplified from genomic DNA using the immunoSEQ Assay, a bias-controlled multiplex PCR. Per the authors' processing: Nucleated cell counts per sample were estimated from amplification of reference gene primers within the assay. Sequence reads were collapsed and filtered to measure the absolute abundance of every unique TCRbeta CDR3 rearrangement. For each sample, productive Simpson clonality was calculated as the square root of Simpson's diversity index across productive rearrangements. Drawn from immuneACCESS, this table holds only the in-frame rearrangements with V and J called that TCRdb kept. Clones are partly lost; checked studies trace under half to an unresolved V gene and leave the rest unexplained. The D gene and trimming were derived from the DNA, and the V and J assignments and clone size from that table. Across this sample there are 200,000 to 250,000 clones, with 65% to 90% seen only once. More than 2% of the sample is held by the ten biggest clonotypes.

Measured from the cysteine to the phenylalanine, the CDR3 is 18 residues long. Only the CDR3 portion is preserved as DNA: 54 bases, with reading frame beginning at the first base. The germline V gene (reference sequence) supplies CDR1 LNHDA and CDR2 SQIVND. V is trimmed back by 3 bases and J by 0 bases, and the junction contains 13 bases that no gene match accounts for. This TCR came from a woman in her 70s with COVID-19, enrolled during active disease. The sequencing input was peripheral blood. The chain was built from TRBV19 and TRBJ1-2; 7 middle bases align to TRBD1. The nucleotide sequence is TGTGCCAGTAGTATCTCGGGGCAGGGGGGCCCAACTAACTATGGCTACACCTTC. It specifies CASSISGQGGPTNYGYTF.